This entry is about one TCR beta chain. This specimen belongs to a study of blood T cell repertoires in COVID-19. Looking at the study overall: Collection of acute and convalescent COVID-19 samples took place in the United States, Italy and Spain. PBMCs, B-cell-depleted T cells, or T cells were the source of the cDNA or gDNA that made up the material.

The authors' processing: The assay estimated nucleated cells by amplifying reference gene primers. Only in-frame clones appear in the TCRdb table, and some are missing; sequencing was by immunoSEQ multiplex PCR. V and J calls and clone size are those listed in that table; D and trimming were worked out from the DNA. Here the sample spans 300,000 to 450,000 clones, 70% to 90% being singletons. Germline lookup yields CDR1 SGHTS and CDR2 YDEGEE. The trim removed 3 bases at V and 0 bases at J, leaving 8 bases unmatched. The CDR3 totals 18 residues. Study members were between about 18 and 100 years old and lived in some 26 US regions.

This receptor was obtained from a woman between 18 and 30 years old who had recovered from COVID-19. This chain joins TRBV5-8 and TRBJ2-3, with TRBD2 matching over 12 bases. Sequences were obtained from PBMCs or T cells enriched from blood (not recorded which). The CDR3 here is CASSSGLAGGTSTDTQYF. For the CDR3, the DNA is TGTGCCAGCAGCTCGGGACTAGCGGGCGGAACTAGCACAGATACGCAGTATTTT.